This T cell receptor (beta chain) was sequenced in a study of T-cell memory formation after mild COVID-19. Across the study: Clusters were largely donor specific. Study-level findings and limits: Largely, contracting CD4+ clones fell within CM and EM, and contracting CD8+ clones within EMRA. In pre-infection memory, a portion of responding clones appeared, which suggested that cross-reactive memory joined.

TCRalpha and TCRbeta libraries used 5'RACE with constant-segment primers and UMIs. TCRdb reanalysed the 5' RACE reads using MiXCR and keeps one entry per CDR3 protein. The sample has about 560,000 distinct CDR3 sequences, 15% to 20% seen once. This clonotype was seen a few times. Its target is not known. The receptor comes from an adult woman who had mild COVID-19 (a few samples of this study predate the infection). Cell type and time point are not known. The sample taken for sequencing was PBMCs or a T cell subset sorted from them (not recorded which).

DNA of the CDR3: TGTGCCAGCAGCAAAGCCCGTAGGTTGAACACTGAAGCTTTCTTT. It is translated as CASSKARRLNTEAFF. The V gene is TRBV7-2, the J gene TRBJ1-1; D remains ambiguous. Trimming stripped 5 bases from V and 0 bases from J, with 13 bases between. From germline, CDR1 is SGHTA and CDR2 FQGNSA. This CDR3 region has 15 residues.